This paragraph covers one T cell receptor beta chain sequence. Its specificity is unknown. This sample was included in a study of vaccination and CD4 T cells after COVID-19. Findings and limits, study-wide: In convalescent patients, 304 of 307 vaccine-specific clones were spike mono-reactive.

Sequenced with the Oncomine TCR Beta short-read assay was DNA taken from cultured CD4+ T cells. TCRdb ran MiXCR on the PCR reads and lists one entry per CDR3 protein. Among 15,000 to 20,000 distinct CDR3 sequences listed, 45% to 50% were seen once. The V end lost 8 bases, the J end lost 3 bases, and 11 bases lay between the germline ends. This CDR3 spans 12 amino acids. Germline CDR1 and CDR2: MNHNS and SASEGT. The treatment was: roughly 11-day PBMC culture with coronavirus spike peptide pools or control peptides (ViraFEST assay). For ViraFEST, peptide pools expanded antigen-specific T cells, after which the TCRs were sequenced.

The chain couples TRBV6-1 to TRBJ2-7, with no clear D. Sequenced sample: CD4+ T cells from blood, cultured in vitro. This receptor was obtained from a human donor who had recovered from COVID-19. The CDR3 region is CASRNHRYEQYF. The CDR3 DNA follows: TGTGCCAGCCGGAACCACCGCTACGAGCAGTACTTC.